A single TCR beta chain is shown here with its context. Its antigen is as yet unknown. Donors showed nominal health when sampled, although they likely had unrecorded immune exposures. Trimming cost V 7 bases and J 0 bases, with 12 bases left between them. This CDR3 is built from 14 residues. In germline, CDR1 is MDHEN, CDR2 SYDVKM. This record belongs to a study of cytomegalovirus exposure and HLA in healthy donors. Study summary: Most donors, roughly 77% of some 400 genotyped, fell in the Caucasian-associated ancestry cluster.

PCR primers comprised 60 Vbeta and 13 Jbeta primers. Produced via immunoSEQ multiplex PCR; TCRdb's table is partial and in-frame only. This repertoire includes around 58,000 clones. Study-wide results and caveats: Reportedly, diagnosis of cytomegalovirus status by the classifier showed high specificity and sensitivity. Sequencing artifact likely explains a cluster of highly shared sequence variants.

The chain links TRBV28 to TRBJ1-2; D is possibly TRBD1 (5 bases). The sequenced sample was PBMCs. This TCR was recovered from a man aged 45-65 years in good health and CMV-seropositive. CDR3 coding DNA: TGTGCCAGCACCGGGACTCCAGCTAACTATGGCTACACCTTC. This gives the protein CASTGTPANYGYTF.